These T cell receptor beta chains were read from a single sample in a study of blood T cells in healthy people across ages. TCRdb re-analysed the 5' RACE reads in MiXCR, keeping a single row per CDR3 protein. The sample yields about 750,000 distinct CDR3 sequences, approximately 53% seen once. Sequencing was done on a sample of blood. These receptor sequences come from an elderly man in good health. Each CDR3 is given with its conserved first and last residue.

V	J	CDR3
TRBV14	TRBJ2-7	CASSQVGTSSGGSEQYF
TRBV28	TRBJ2-2	CASIRGLVGTGELFF
TRBV7-9	TRBJ2-3	CASSSSSGTTDTQYF
TRBV5-1	TRBJ2-3	CASSLGGQGGDYKNRYAYF
TRBV28	TRBJ2-3	CASVSGSNRDTQYF
TRBV15	TRBJ2-7	CATSRERIAFVHEQYF
TRBV9	TRBJ2-3	CASSVGGGASDTQYF
TRBV7-2	TRBJ1-4	CASRPSGAGEKLFF
TRBV5-1	TRBJ2-1	CASSLEPSRSYNEQFF
TRBV5-1	NA	CASSSYGTGVYEQYF
TRBV20-1	TRBJ1-3	CSARDLRGPGNTIYF
TRBV20-1	TRBJ2-1	CSARLDRRRDEQFF
TRBV5-1	TRBJ2-7	CASSANPPGLAGAYEQYF
TRBV20-1	TRBJ2-1	CSASSGLEEQFF
TRBV6-1	TRBJ1-2	CASTHRGGAGYGYTF
TRBV2	TRBJ2-7	CASSESGSFIYEQYF
TRBV28	TRBJ1-1	CASSPGGVDTEAFF
TRBV29-1	TRBJ1-2	CSVLSLNYGYTF
TRBV7-9	TRBJ2-5	CASSPAEVWYQETQYF
TRBV5-1	TRBJ2-5	CASSTNMGSGETQYF
TRBV27	TRBJ2-4	CASSLYGGAKNIQYF
TRBV15	TRBJ2-1	CATSTYNEQFF
TRBV12-5	TRBJ2-7	CASDTETDRQGPYEQYF
TRBV6-1	TRBJ2-7	CASTSRDRGPVEQYF
TRBV4-2	TRBJ2-3	CASSQDGSGGRYAYF
TRBV7-9	TRBJ2-7	CASQGIGQGVIHEQYF
TRBV20-1	TRBJ2-7	CSASPFSGNSYEQYF
TRBV10-3	TRBJ1-4	CAISGGEKLFF
TRBV7-2	TRBJ2-5	CASSLWDRGISKTQYF
TRBV7-9	TRBJ2-1	CASSFALGGGGDEQFF
TRBV27	TRBJ2-3	CASSPFKAGVRYAYF
TRBV24-1	TRBJ2-3	CATSDLTSGKADTQYF
TRBV4-1	TRBJ2-3	CASTEQGGDWRYAYF
TRBV4-1	TRBJ1-2	CASSQGPGQNYGYTF
TRBV10-3	TRBJ1-2	CAISNATGFYGYTF
TRBV29-1	TRBJ2-1	CSVLAGRINEQFF
TRBV5-4	TRBJ2-6	CASSLAWGSGANVLTF
TRBV7-2	TRBJ2-1	CASSLGRQYFYNEQFF
TRBV20-1	TRBJ2-1	CSARDTSRHEQFF
TRBV29-1	TRBJ2-1	CSVEPRGLDSNEQFF
TRBV6-5	TRBJ2-1	CASSRDINNEQFF
TRBV20-1	NA	CSAGLAGVEHEQYF
TRBV14	TRBJ2-5	CASSPRTPGMSQETQYF
TRBV20-1	TRBJ2-7	CSATTSGGVSYEQYF
TRBV27	TRBJ2-6	CASSRRQDNVLTF
TRBV5-1	TRBJ2-7	CASRAREGRSDEQYF
TRBV29-1	TRBJ2-7	CSVELNYEQYF
TRBV7-9	TRBJ2-1	CASSLGRAGTGGANEQFF
TRBV5-1	TRBJ2-1	CASSLLGLARDEQFF
TRBV29-1	TRBJ2-7	CSVSDRAHYEQYF